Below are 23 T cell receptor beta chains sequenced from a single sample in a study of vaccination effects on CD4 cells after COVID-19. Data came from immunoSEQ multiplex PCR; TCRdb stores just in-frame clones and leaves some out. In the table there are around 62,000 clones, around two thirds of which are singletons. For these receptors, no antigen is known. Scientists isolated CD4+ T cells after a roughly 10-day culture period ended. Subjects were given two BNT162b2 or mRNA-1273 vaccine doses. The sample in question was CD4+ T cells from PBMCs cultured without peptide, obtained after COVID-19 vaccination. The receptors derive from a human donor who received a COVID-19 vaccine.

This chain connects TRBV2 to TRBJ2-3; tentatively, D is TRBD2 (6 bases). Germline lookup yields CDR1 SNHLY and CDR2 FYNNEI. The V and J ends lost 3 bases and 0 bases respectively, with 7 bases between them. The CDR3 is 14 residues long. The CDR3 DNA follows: TGTGCCAGCAGTGAGCGGGGAAGCACAGATACGCAGTATTTT. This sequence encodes CASSERGSTDTQYF.

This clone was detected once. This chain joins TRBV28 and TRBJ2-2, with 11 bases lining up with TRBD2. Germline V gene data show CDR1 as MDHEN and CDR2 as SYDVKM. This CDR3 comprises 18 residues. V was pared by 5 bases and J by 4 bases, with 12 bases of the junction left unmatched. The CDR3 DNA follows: TGTGCCAGCAGTCCAAACCCGGGACTAGCGGACCGCACCGGGGAGCTGTTTTTT. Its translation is CASSPNPGLADRTGELFF.

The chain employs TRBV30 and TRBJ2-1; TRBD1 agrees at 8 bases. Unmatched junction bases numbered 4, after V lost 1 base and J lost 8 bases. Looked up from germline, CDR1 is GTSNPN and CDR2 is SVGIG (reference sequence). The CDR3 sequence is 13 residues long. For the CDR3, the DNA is TGTGCCTGGAGTGGACAGGGGTGGGATGAGCAGTTCTTC. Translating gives CAWSGQGWDEQFF.

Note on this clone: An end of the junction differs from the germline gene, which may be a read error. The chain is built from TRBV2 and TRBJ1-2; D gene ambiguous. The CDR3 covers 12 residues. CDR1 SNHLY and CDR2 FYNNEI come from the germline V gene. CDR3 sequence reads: CGRKQYNYGYTF. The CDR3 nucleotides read TGCGGCCGAAAACAGTATAACTATGGCTACACCTTC.

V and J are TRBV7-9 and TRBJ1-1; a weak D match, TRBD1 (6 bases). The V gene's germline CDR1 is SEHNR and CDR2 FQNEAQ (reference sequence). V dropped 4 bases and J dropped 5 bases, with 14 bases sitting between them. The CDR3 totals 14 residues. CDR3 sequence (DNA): TGTGCCAGCAGCTCGGGGGGCGTAAGGACTGAAGCTTTCTTT. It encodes CASSSGGVRTEAFF.

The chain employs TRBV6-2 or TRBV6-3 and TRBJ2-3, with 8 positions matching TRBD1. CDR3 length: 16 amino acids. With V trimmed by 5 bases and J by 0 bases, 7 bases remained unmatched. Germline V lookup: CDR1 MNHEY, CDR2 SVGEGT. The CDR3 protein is CASSIPGGRSTDTQYF. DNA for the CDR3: TGTGCCAGCAGTATTCCAGGGGGCAGAAGCACAGATACGCAGTATTTT.

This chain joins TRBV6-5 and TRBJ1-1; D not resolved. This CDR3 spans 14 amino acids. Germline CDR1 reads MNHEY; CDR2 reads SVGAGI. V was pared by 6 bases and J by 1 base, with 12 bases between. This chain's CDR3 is CASRAGLSNTEAFF. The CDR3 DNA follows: TGTGCCAGCAGGGCCGGGTTATCGAACACTGAAGCTTTCTTT.

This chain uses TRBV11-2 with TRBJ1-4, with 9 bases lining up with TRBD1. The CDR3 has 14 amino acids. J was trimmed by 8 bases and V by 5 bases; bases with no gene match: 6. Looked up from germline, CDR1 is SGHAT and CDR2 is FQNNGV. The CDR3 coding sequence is TGTGCCAGCAGCCCGCGTGGACAGGGGGAAAAACTGTTTTTT. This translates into CASSPRGQGEKLFF.

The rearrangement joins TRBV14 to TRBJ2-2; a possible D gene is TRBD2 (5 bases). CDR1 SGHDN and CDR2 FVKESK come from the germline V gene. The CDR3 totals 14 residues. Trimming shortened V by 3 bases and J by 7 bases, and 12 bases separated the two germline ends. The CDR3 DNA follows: TGTGCCAGCAGCCACCCCCCGGGGATCGGGGAGCTGTTTTTT. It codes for CASSHPPGIGELFF.

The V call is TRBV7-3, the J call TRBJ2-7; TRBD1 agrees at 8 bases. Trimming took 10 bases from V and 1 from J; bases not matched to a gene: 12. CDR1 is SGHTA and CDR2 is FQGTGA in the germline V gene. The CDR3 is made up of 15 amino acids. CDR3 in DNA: TGTGCCAACATATCCGGACAGGGAGCATCCTACGAGCAGTACGTC. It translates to CANISGQGASYEQYV.

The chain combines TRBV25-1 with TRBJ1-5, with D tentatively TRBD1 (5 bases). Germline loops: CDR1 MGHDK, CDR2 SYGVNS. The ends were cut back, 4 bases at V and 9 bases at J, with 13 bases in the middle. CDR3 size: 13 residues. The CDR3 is CASSVGGDRPQHF. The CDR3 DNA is TGTGCCAGCAGTGTGGGGGGGGATAGGCCCCAGCATTTT.

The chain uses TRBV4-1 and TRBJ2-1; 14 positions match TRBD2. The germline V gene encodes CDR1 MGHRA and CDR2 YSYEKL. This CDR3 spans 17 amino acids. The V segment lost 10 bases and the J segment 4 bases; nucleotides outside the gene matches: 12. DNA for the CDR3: TGCGCCACGAGCCCTGGGACTAGCGGGGGAAAATACAATGAGCAGTTCTTC. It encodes CATSPGTSGGKYNEQFF.

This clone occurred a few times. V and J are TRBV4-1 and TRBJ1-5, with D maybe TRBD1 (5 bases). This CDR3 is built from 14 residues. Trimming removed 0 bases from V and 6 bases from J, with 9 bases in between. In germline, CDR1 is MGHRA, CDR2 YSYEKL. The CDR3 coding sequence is TGCGCCAGCAGCCAAGACAGGGACGGTCAGCCCCAGCATTTT. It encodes CASSQDRDGQPQHF.

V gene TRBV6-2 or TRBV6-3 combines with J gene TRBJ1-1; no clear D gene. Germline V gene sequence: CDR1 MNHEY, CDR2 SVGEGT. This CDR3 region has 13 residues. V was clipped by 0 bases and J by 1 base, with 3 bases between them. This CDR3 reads CASSYSENTEAFF. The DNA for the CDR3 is TGTGCCAGCAGTTACTCGGAGAACACTGAAGCTTTCTTT.

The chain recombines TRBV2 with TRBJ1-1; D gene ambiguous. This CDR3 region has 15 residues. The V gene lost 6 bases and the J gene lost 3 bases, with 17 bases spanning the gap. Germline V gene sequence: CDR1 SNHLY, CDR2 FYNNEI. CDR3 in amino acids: CASRDFTFIDTEAFF. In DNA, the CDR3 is TGTGCCAGCAGGGACTTTACCTTCATAGACACTGAAGCTTTCTTT.

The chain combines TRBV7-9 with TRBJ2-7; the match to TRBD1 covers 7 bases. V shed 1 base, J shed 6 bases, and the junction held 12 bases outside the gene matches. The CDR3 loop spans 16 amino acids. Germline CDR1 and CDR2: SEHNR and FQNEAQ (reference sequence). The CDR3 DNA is TGTGCCAGCAGCTTAGATCGGGGTGAGGGGGCGAGCGAGCAGTACGTC. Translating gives CASSLDRGEGASEQYV.

The CDR3 nucleotides are TGCGCCAGCAGCCCCCCGGGACGGCGGACTTACAATGAGCAGTTCTTC. Translating it yields CASSPPGRRTYNEQFF. V usage is TRBV4-1 and J usage is TRBJ2-1; D possibly matches TRBD1 or TRBD2 (5 bases each). V was pared by 4 bases and J by 4 bases, with 17 bases between. CDR3 length: 16 amino acids. Germline assignment: CDR1 MGHRA and CDR2 YSYEKL.

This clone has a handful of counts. CDR3 bases: TGCGCCAGCAGCCGCCAGGCGGGAGGGATGAACACTGAAGCTTTCTTT. Translation: CASSRQAGGMNTEAFF. The rearrangement uses TRBV4-1 and TRBJ1-1; D uncertain. Trimming took 4 bases from V and 0 from J, leaving 15 bases between them. Germline V CDR1 and CDR2: MGHRA, YSYEKL. The CDR3 length is 16 residues.

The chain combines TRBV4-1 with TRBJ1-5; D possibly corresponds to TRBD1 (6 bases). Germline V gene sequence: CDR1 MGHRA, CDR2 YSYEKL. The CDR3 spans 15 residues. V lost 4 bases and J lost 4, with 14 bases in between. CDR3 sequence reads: CASSLGRQGNQPQHF. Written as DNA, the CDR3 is TGCGCCAGCAGCCTAGGCCGCCAGGGGAATCAGCCCCAGCATTTT.

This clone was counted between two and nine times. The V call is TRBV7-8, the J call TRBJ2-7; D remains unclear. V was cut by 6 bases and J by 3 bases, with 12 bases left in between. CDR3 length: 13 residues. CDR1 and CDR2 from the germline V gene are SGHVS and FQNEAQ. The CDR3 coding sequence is TGTGCCAGCAGTTCTGGGAACAGCTACGAGCAGTACGTC. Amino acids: CASSSGNSYEQYV.

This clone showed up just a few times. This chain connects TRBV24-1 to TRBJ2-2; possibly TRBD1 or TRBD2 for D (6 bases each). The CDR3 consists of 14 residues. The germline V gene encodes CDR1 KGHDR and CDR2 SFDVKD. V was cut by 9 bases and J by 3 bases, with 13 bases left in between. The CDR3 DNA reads TGTGCCACCCGAGGGGGGCTTCACACCGGGGAGCTGTTTTTT. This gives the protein CATRGGLHTGELFF.

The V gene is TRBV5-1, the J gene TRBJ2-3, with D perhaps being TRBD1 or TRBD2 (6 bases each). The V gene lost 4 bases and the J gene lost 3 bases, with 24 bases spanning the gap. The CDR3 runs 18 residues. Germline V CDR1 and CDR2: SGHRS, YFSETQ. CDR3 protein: CASSPNLRGGPLTDTQYF. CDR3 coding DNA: TGCGCCAGCAGCCCGAACCTGAGAGGGGGGCCACTAACAGATACGCAGTATTTT.

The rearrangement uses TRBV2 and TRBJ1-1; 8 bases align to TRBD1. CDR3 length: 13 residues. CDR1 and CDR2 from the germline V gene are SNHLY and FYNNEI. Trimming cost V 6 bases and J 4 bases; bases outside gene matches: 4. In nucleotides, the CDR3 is TGTGCCAGCAGAAAAGACAGGGGCACTGAAGCTTTCTTT. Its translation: CASRKDRGTEAFF.